These 21 T cell receptor beta chains originate from one sample sequenced in a study of blood T cells in healthy people across ages. Primed by a sample-barcoded 5' primer and a J-beta primer mix, a second PCR proceeded for about 7 to 12 cycles. In TCRdb, the 5' RACE reads were re-called with MiXCR into one record per CDR3 protein. The table records about 1.1 million distinct CDR3 sequences, 35% to 40% of them present only once. Sequences were obtained from blood. These receptors all come from a man aged 18 to 35 in good health.

This sequence joins TRBV30 and TRBJ1-3; 9 bases fit TRBD1. J gave up 6 bases and V 2 bases, and 5 bases lay outside the gene matches. This CDR3 spans 14 amino acids. CDR1 is GTSNPN and CDR2 is SVGIG in the germline V gene (reference sequence). The CDR3 region has the DNA TGTGCCTGGAGTCTGGGACAGGGAAAAAACACCATATATTTT. Translated: CAWSLGQGKNTIYF. Using reference TRBV30 and TRBJ1-3 for the parts outside the CDR3, the full variable domain is SQTIHQWPATLVQPVGSPLSLECTVEGTSNPNLYWYRQAAGRGLQLLFYSVGIGQISSEVPQNLSASRPQDRQFILSSKKLLLSDSGFYLCAWSLGQGKNTIYFGEGSWLTVV.

The chain is built from TRBV6-1 and TRBJ1-2; D gene ambiguous. CDR3 size: 12 residues. V shed 4 bases and J shed 1 base, with 4 bases lying between them. Germline lookup yields CDR1 MNHNS and CDR2 SASEGT. In nucleotides, the CDR3 is TGTGCCAGCAGTGCGAGTAACTATGGCTACACCTTC. This gives the protein CASSASNYGYTF.

In its sample, this clonotype was seen a few times. The V gene is TRBV6-2 or TRBV6-3, the J gene TRBJ1-2; a weak D match, TRBD1 (5 bases). There are 12 residues in the CDR3. V was shortened by 2 bases and J by 8 bases, with 9 bases between the two germline ends. Per germline, CDR1 MNHEY and CDR2 SVGEGT. The CDR3 coding sequence is TGTGCCAGCAGTTACGGGGACGAAGGCTACACCTTC. Translated: CASSYGDEGYTF.

This clonotype has a handful of counts. V usage is TRBV7-8 and J usage is TRBJ2-1; D gene ambiguous. The CDR3 contains 18 residues. The ends were cut back, 3 bases at V and 0 bases at J, with 18 bases in the middle. The germline V gene has CDR1 SGHVS and CDR2 FQNEAQ. The CDR3 DNA reads as TGTGCCAGCAGCTTTCGTGGCGGAGAAGCCTCCTCCTACAATGAGCAGTTCTTC. Translation gives CASSFRGGEASSYNEQFF.

Many counts were recorded for this clonotype. This sequence joins TRBV29-1 and TRBJ2-3; D is possibly TRBD1 or TRBD2 (5 bases each). The germline V gene has CDR1 SQVTM and CDR2 ANQGSEA. Trimming cost V 3 bases and J 4 bases, with 8 bases left between them. The CDR3 has 12 residues. As DNA, the CDR3 is TGCAGCGTTGAGGGACGGGCAGATACGCAGTATTTT. It is translated as CSVEGRADTQYF.

The J gene is TRBJ1-2, the V gene TRBV20-1; tentative D call: TRBD1 (5 bases). The germline gives CDR1 DFQATT, CDR2 SNEGSKA (reference sequence). CDR3 length: 11 residues. The CDR3 region is CSGSGAPDYTF. CDR3 DNA: TGCAGCGGAAGTGGGGCCCCGGACTACACCTTC.

This clonotype was detected ten times or more. V usage is TRBV7-2 and J usage is TRBJ1-2; tentative D call: TRBD1 (6 bases). The CDR3 spans 12 residues. Trimming removed 4 bases from V and 9 bases from J, with 12 bases in between. Germline assignment: CDR1 SGHTA and CDR2 FQGNSA. For the CDR3, the DNA is TGTGCCAGCAGCTCCCGGACAGTCAGCTACACCTTC. Its protein product is CASSSRTVSYTF. Looking up the rest from reference TRBV7-2 and TRBJ1-2 gives the full variable domain: GAGVSQSPSNKVTEKGKDVELRCDPISGHTALYWYRQSLGQGLEFLIYFQGNSAPDKSGLPSDRFSAERTGGSVSTLTIQRTQQEDSAVYLCASSSRTVSYTFGSGTRLTVV.

Points on this clonotype: One end of the junction varies from germline; a read error may be responsible. V gene TRBV6-2 or TRBV6-3 combines with J gene TRBJ2-5; the D is unclear. The CDR3 extends over 15 amino acids. In germline, CDR1 is MNHEY, CDR2 SVGEGT. For the CDR3, the DNA is TGTGCCAGCAGTTACCCTGGACGGTTCCAAGAGACCCGGTACTTC. It codes for CASSYPGRFQETRYF.

The chain joins TRBV7-2 to TRBJ2-2; no reliable D call. Trimming removed 5 bases from V and 0 bases from J, with 19 bases in between. Germline V gene lookup returns CDR1 SGHTA and CDR2 FQGNSA. The CDR3 contains 18 residues. The CDR3 region has the DNA TGTGCCAGCAGCCCGCGATCCTCCGTACGTGCGAACACCGGGGAGCTGTTTTTT. Protein sequence: CASSPRSSVRANTGELFF.

The chain links TRBV4-3 to TRBJ2-2; tentative D call: TRBD1 (5 bases). Deletions cut 4 bases from V and 5 bases from J, with 14 bases between. Germline V CDR1 and CDR2: LGHNA, YSLEER. The CDR3 is 15 amino acids. The DNA for the CDR3 is TGCGCCAGCAGCCCTTCCGCAGGGAAAACCGGGGAGCTGTTTTTT. Its protein product is CASSPSAGKTGELFF.

This clonotype was observed a few times. The chain employs TRBV6-5 and TRBJ1-5; tentatively, D is TRBD1 (6 bases). CDR1 is MNHEY and CDR2 is SVGAGI in the germline V gene. Trimming removed 4 bases from V and 2 bases from J, with 12 bases in between. The CDR3 is 15 amino acids. This CDR3 reads CASSFRDTGNQPQHF. CDR3 in DNA: TGTGCCAGCAGTTTCCGGGACACTGGCAATCAGCCCCAGCATTTT.

The genes are TRBV4-3 and TRBJ2-7; 8 bases line up with TRBD2. Germline V CDR1 and CDR2: LGHNA, YSLEER. The V segment lost 0 bases and the J segment 3 bases; nucleotides outside the gene matches: 7. The CDR3 is made up of 16 amino acids. CDR3 region: CASSQDGTSGYYEQYF. CDR3 nucleotide sequence: TGCGCCAGCAGCCAAGACGGGACTAGTGGATACTACGAGCAGTACTTC.

The chain has TRBV10-3 and TRBJ2-1; 7 bases align to TRBD1. Germline V CDR1 and CDR2: ENHRY, SYGVKD. V shed 4 bases and J 4 bases; nucleotides not matched to a gene: 22. The CDR3 covers 20 residues. The DNA of the CDR3 is TGTGCCATCAGTGCGCAGACCCCCGAACCCACAGGGGCCAGATACAATGAGCAGTTCTTC. Its protein product is CAISAQTPEPTGARYNEQFF.

This clonotype was counted a few times. The chain links TRBV7-2 to TRBJ2-7, with D possibly being TRBD2 (5 bases). This CDR3 has 15 residues. V was trimmed by 2 bases and J by 0 bases, leaving 11 bases between them. Germline CDR1 SGHTA, CDR2 FQGNSA. The CDR3 DNA reads as TGTGCCAGCAGCTTAAGGAGGATTGGCTCCTACGAGCAGTACTTC. Amino acid sequence: CASSLRRIGSYEQYF. The full variable domain, its missing parts supplied by reference TRBV7-2 and TRBJ2-7, is GAGVSQSPSNKVTEKGKDVELRCDPISGHTALYWYRQSLGQGLEFLIYFQGNSAPDKSGLPSDRFSAERTGGSVSTLTIQRTQQEDSAVYLCASSLRRIGSYEQYFGPGTRLTVT.

This clonotype turned up a few times. The V and J genes are TRBV6-2 or TRBV6-3 and TRBJ1-1; perhaps TRBD1 as D (5 bases). Germline CDR1 is MNHEY and CDR2 is SVGEGT. This CDR3 has 14 residues. V dropped 8 bases and J dropped 0 bases, with 13 bases sitting between them. The CDR3 nucleotides are TGTGCCAGCGGGCTGGGGGTCTTGAACACTGAAGCTTTCTTT. Its protein is CASGLGVLNTEAFF.

A few counts support this clonotype. The chain employs TRBV12-3 or TRBV12-4 and TRBJ2-6, with D unclear. V shed 7 bases and J shed 2 bases, with 15 bases lying between them. This CDR3 comprises 16 residues. CDR3 region: CASTLAGFTGANVLTF. DNA for the CDR3: TGTGCCAGCACCCTTGCAGGATTTACTGGGGCCAACGTCCTGACTTTC.

Only a few counts were recorded for this clonotype. The genes are TRBV3-1 and TRBJ2-1; D might be TRBD1 (6 bases). The CDR3 loop spans 13 amino acids. Trimming stripped 5 bases from V and 5 bases from J, with 10 bases between. CDR1 LGHDT and CDR2 YNNKEL come from the germline V gene (reference sequence). The CDR3 DNA is TGTGCCAGCAGCAATTACAGGGACAATGAGCAGTTCTTC. Encoded protein: CASSNYRDNEQFF.

With respect to this clonotype: One end of the junction does not line up with germline, which may come from a read error. DNA for the CDR3: TGTGCCGGCAGCTTAAGGAGGGGGGGCCGGGATACGCAGTATTTT. Amino acids: CAGSLRRGGRDTQYF. The V gene is TRBV12-3 or TRBV12-4, the J gene TRBJ2-3, with D tentatively TRBD2 (7 bases). The CDR3 runs to 15 residues.

This sequence joins TRBV5-1 and TRBJ2-5, with unresolved D. This CDR3 contains 16 residues. The V end was cut by 2 bases, the J end by 5 bases, with 19 bases between. Germline V CDR1 and CDR2: SGHRS, YFSETQ. The CDR3 region has the DNA TGCGCCAGCAGCTTTGATTCCTCGGATTTAGTGGAGACCCAGTACTTC. This gives the protein CASSFDSSDLVETQYF.

The V and J genes are TRBV30 and TRBJ2-2; no definite D call. In germline, CDR1 is GTSNPN, CDR2 SVGIG (reference sequence). V lost 5 bases to trimming and J lost 1 base, with 8 bases between them. The CDR3 has 13 residues. The chain's CDR3 is CAWRAQNTGELFF. The CDR3 DNA sequence: TGTGCCTGGCGGGCTCAGAACACCGGGGAGCTGTTTTTT. Supplemented by reference TRBV30 and TRBJ2-2, the full variable domain reads SQTIHQWPATLVQPVGSPLSLECTVEGTSNPNLYWYRQAAGRGLQLLFYSVGIGQISSEVPQNLSASRPQDRQFILSSKKLLLSDSGFYLCAWRAQNTGELFFGEGSRLTVL.

The CDR3 loop reads CSVEEDGPEQYF. CDR3 nucleotide sequence: TGCAGCGTTGAAGAGGACGGTCCCGAGCAGTACTTC. The chain combines TRBV29-1 with TRBJ2-7; no firm D call. V was clipped by 0 bases and J by 6 bases, with 9 bases between them. There are 12 residues in the CDR3. CDR1 and CDR2 from the germline V gene are SQVTM and ANQGSEA.